Following are 11 T cell receptor beta chains from one sample sequenced in a study of blood T cells in healthy people across ages (dated by TCRdb to the mid-2010s). Libraries came from 5' RACE. A second PCR of about 6 to 12 cycles was run with a J-beta primer mix and a sample-barcoded 5' primer. Using fastp trimming at Q25 and MiXCR clonotype assembly, TCRdb reanalyzed the public sequencing data and kept in-frame beta chains. Every distinct CDR3 protein forms one entry, paired with its most common genes and DNA. The sample includes over 1,500,000 distinct CDR3 sequences, with 39% observed a single time. The ten largest clones represent about 23% of the sample. What was sequenced was blood. These receptors all come from a human donor in good health.

J is TRBJ2-6 and V is TRBV7-9; D might be TRBD2 (6 bases). This CDR3 is 15 amino acids long. Germline values: CDR1 SEHNR, CDR2 FQNEAQ (reference sequence). Trimming pared 2 bases from V and 4 bases from J, leaving 9 bases between. The CDR3 nucleotides read TGTGCCAGCAGCTTACCCCGGGAGGGGGCCAACGTCCTGACTTTC. This gives the protein CASSLPREGANVLTF.

This clonotype was seen a few times. The chain carries TRBV7-2 and TRBJ1-4; unclear D gene. Trimming took off 6 bases at V and 6 bases at J, with 11 bases between the two ends. Germline CDR1 is SGHTA and CDR2 is FQGNSA. The CDR3 loop spans 13 amino acids. The CDR3 DNA follows: TGTGCCAGCAGTTGGAGGGTCGATGAAAAACTGTTTTTT. It yields the protein CASSWRVDEKLFF.

The chain is built from TRBV5-8 and TRBJ2-7; TRBD2 might be the D (5 bases). The length of the CDR3 is 16 residues. Germline V gene sequence: CDR1 SGHTS, CDR2 YDEGEE. V was shortened by 4 bases and J by 2 bases, with 19 bases between the two germline ends. The CDR3 sequence: CASSVLPGFPPYEQYF. CDR3 coding DNA: TGTGCCAGCAGCGTACTACCGGGATTCCCCCCCTACGAGCAGTACTTC.

The table lists this clonotype with many counts. The rearrangement uses TRBV7-2 and TRBJ2-3; 10 positions match TRBD2. This CDR3 has 15 residues. V gave up 3 bases and J gave up 5 bases; unmatched junction bases: 5. CDR1 SGHTA and CDR2 FQGNSA come from the germline V gene. The CDR3 bases are TGTGCCAGCAGCTTTAGCGGGGGGATTGGAGATACGCAGTATTTT. Translated: CASSFSGGIGDTQYF.

The chain combines TRBV7-9 with TRBJ2-1; possibly TRBD1 for D (6 bases). Trimming cost V 5 bases and J 0 bases, with 20 bases left between them. Per germline, CDR1 SEHNR and CDR2 FQNEAQ (reference sequence). The CDR3 totals 18 residues. CDR3 DNA sequence: TGTGCCAGCAGCCCCCGGGTGGGGACAACAAGCTCCTACAATGAGCAGTTCTTC. It translates to CASSPRVGTTSSYNEQFF.

This clonotype has a handful of counts. The chain is built from TRBV29-1 and TRBJ1-4; 9 nucleotides line up with TRBD1. Trimming cost V 5 bases and J 5 bases; bases outside gene matches: 12. Germline-derived CDR1 and CDR2 are SQVTM and ANQGSEA. The CDR3 spans 16 residues. CDR3 residues: CSVLEGPGTGNEKLFF. CDR3 DNA sequence: TGCAGCGTTCTTGAAGGGCCCGGGACAGGGAATGAAAAACTGTTTTTT.

Only a few counts were recorded for this clonotype. V and J are TRBV12-3 or TRBV12-4 and TRBJ2-7; D perhaps matches TRBD1 (6 bases). The CDR3 loop spans 15 amino acids. Trimming took off 5 bases at V and 6 bases at J, with 20 bases between the two ends. CDR3 in DNA: TGTGCCAGCAGTAATGCAGGGGCGATTGCTCGCGAGCAGTACTTC. It encodes CASSNAGAIAREQYF.

This clonotype has just one count. The chain combines TRBV11-2 with TRBJ1-4, with D maybe TRBD1 (6 bases). With 5 bases removed from V and 3 bases from J, the gap between germline ends came to 13 bases. Germline V lookup: CDR1 SGHAT, CDR2 FQNNGV. The CDR3 is 15 residues long. CDR3 DNA sequence: TGTGCCAGCAGCATCACAGGGAGGGCTAATGAAAAACTGTTTTTT. Protein: CASSITGRANEKLFF.

This clonotype was detected only a few times. The CDR3: CASSLSNSYYEQYF. CDR3 in DNA: TGTGCCAGCAGCTTAAGTAACAGCTACTACGAGCAGTACTTC. The chain employs TRBV7-9 and TRBJ2-7, with D unresolved. V was shortened by 2 bases and J by 3 bases, with 11 bases between the two germline ends. The CDR3 runs 14 residues. Germline V lookup: CDR1 SEHNR, CDR2 FQNEAQ (reference sequence).

The chain links TRBV11-2 to TRBJ2-4; perhaps TRBD2 as D (5 bases). The germline CDR1 and CDR2 sequences are SGHAT and FQNNGV. Trimming removed 0 bases at V and 1 base at J, with 16 bases between. The CDR3 spans 18 residues. CDR3 in amino acids: CASSLDLSGSPAKNIQYF. CDR3 in DNA: TGTGCCAGCAGCTTAGATCTGAGCGGCAGCCCTGCCAAAAACATTCAGTACTTC. Full variable domain (remainder filled in from reference TRBV11-2 and TRBJ2-4): EAGVAQSPRYKIIEKRQSVAFWCNPISGHATLYWYQQILGQGPKLLIQFQNNGVVDDSQLPKDRFSAERLKGVDSTLKIQPAKLEDSAVYLCASSLDLSGSPAKNIQYFGAGTRLSVL.

There are a few counts of this clonotype. J is TRBJ2-7 and V is TRBV4-2, with 8 bases fitting TRBD1. Germline trimming cut 0 bases from V and 5 bases from J; bases unmatched to any gene: 9. The CDR3 is made up of 16 amino acids. The germline V gene encodes CDR1 LGHNA and CDR2 YNFKEQ. The CDR3 DNA follows: TGTGCCAGCAGCCAAGATCACCCCAGGACAGGGAACGAGCAGTACTTC. Protein sequence: CASSQDHPRTGNEQYF.